This TCR beta chain came from a study of post-analysis software for immune sequencing data (dated by TCRdb to 2015 to 2017). Concerning the study at large: The recorded disease courses included relapsing-remitting, secondary progressive and progressive-relapsing multiple sclerosis, and some patients had no subtype annotation. The patient repertoires were compared against roughly 12 previously published healthy control repertoires obtained from donors aged 6 to 25 years. A subset of samples was prepared in parallel using single-end sample barcoding, then pooled and co-amplified after Illumina adapter ligation.

The CDR3 goes from the cysteine to the phenylalanine over 13 residues. The DNA shown is the 39-base CDR3, in frame from base 1. For this chain, trimming is 2 bases at the V end and 9 bases at the J end, and the number of junction bases without a gene match is 5. The germline V gene specifies SGHRS as CDR1 and YFSETQ as CDR2. Study-wide conclusions, independent of this receptor: When samples were clustered directly using the F measure, samples prepared in the same batch co-clustered strongly, which prompted a batch-effect correction. The multiple sclerosis patient group was slightly younger than the control group. Multiple sclerosis patients had significantly lower normalized Chao1 diversity than controls, a result that suggests substantial peripheral T-cell clonal expansion. Several TRBV segments, including TRBV5-6, TRBV5-1 and TRBV20-1, were significantly more frequent in patients than controls.

Details on this clonotype: This receptor's antigen is unknown. No much larger clone exists at a distance of one base, and base qualities are not known.

To demonstrate the VDJtools post-analysis software, the study profiled TCR beta repertoires from the peripheral blood of 10 to 15 young patients with multiple sclerosis. The patients with multiple sclerosis were children and adolescents between 6 and 15 years of age. The protocol used for the library was PCR. TCRdb shows the sequencer as Illumina HiSeq 2500. Unique molecular identifiers were incorporated into TCR beta cDNA libraries to reduce PCR and sequencing biases. Per 1 to 10 million input T cells, 500,000 or so cDNA molecules were obtained, such that each molecule approximated one T cell. The same protocol used for the earlier healthy control dataset was applied to prepare and sequence the patient libraries. Within a given batch, samples were prepared together, multiplexed and sequenced on the same HiSeq lane. From the authors' description of their analysis: Raw barcoded reads were processed with MIGEC, and single-read molecular identifier groups were discarded before consensus assembly and CDR3 extraction. VDJtools was used for post-analysis of the clonotype tables, and diversity was normalized by down-sampling every dataset to the size of the smallest sample. Repertoire overlap clustering matched CDR3 amino acid but not nucleotide sequences to correct batch-related cross-sample contamination. TCRdb redid the processing of the public reads, applying fastp at Q25 and MiXCR, and retained in-frame beta chains. Rows matching on CDR3 protein sequence are summarized as one entry with the most common DNA and genes. The V and J calls were not made by the authors but by TCRdb's processing. The sample table shows about 460,000 distinct CDR3 sequences, and roughly 45% are seen once. About an eighth of the sample belongs to the ten largest clones.

Sequencing was carried out using blood. The V gene is TRBV5-1 and the J gene is TRBJ2-1, and 7 junctional nucleotides match TRBD1. The source of this sequence is a girl aged 10 to 17 with multiple sclerosis. The CDR3 here reads CASSLTGVAEQFF. The nucleotide sequence is TGCGCCAGCAGCTTAACAGGGGTCGCTGAGCAGTTCTTC.